The source of this T cell receptor beta chain is a study of blood T cells in healthy people across ages. V was cut by 2 bases and J by 3 bases, with 10 bases left in between. There are 14 residues in the CDR3. Germline V lookup: CDR1 MGHRA, CDR2 YSYEKL. The use of a sample-barcoded 5' primer and a J-beta primer mix characterized a second PCR of 7 to 11 cycles. In TCRdb, the 5' RACE reads were re-called with MiXCR into one record per CDR3 protein. The data show approximately 580,000 distinct CDR3 sequences, approximately 25% seen once. A word on this clonotype: Its antigen is currently unknown.

General study findings and limits: Observed TCR beta diversity per million T cells went down as age went up. This fall followed a roughly linear course with age.

These data were also filed under a second study, of T cells of mothers and their children.

This chain links TRBV4-1 with TRBJ2-5, with TRBD2 as a possible D gene (6 bases). Sequenced sample: blood. This sequence originates from a boy aged 5-17 years in good health. The CDR3 sequence is CASSQPSVKETQYF. CDR3 DNA: TGCGCCAGCAGCCAACCTAGCGTCAAAGAGACCCAGTACTTC.